These T cell receptor beta chains were read from a single sample in a study of blood T cell repertoires in COVID-19. Assay used: immunoSEQ multiplex PCR; TCRdb lists only in-frame clones, some missing. The data hold under 20,000 clones, with roughly 89% observed a single time. Specimen: peripheral blood. All receptors derive from a man aged 60 to 75 with active COVID-19. CDR3s include the opening cysteine and the closing phenylalanine or tryptophan. Fields, in order: J gene, clone size, V gene, D gene, CDR3 DNA, CDR3 protein. A D gene is named only where the DNA matches it firmly. Size values are once, few and many counts, or a class for expanded clones, and some rows have none.

J: TRBJ2-7
size: NA
V: TRBV27
D: TRBD1
DNA: TGTGCCAGCAGACTCATGAGGGACAGATACTACGAGCAGTACTTC
CDR3: CASRLMRDRYYEQYF

J: TRBJ2-3
size: once
V: TRBV11-2
D: NA
DNA: TGTGCCAGCTTGAGAGCCAGCACAGATACGCAGTATTTT
CDR3: CASLRASTDTQYF

J: TRBJ1-6
size: NA
V: TRBV7-9
D: NA
DNA: TGTGCCAGCAGCATAGAGACGGGTTCACCCCTCCACTTT
CDR3: CASSIETGSPLHF

J: TRBJ1-3
size: NA
V: TRBV30
D: TRBD1
DNA: TGTGCCTGGAGTGGCCAGGGGGTCAACACCATATATTTT
CDR3: CAWSGQGVNTIYF

J: TRBJ1-2
size: NA
V: TRBV5-1
D: NA
DNA: TGCGCCAGCAGCTCGGAGACAGACTATGGCTACACCTTC
CDR3: CASSSETDYGYTF

J: TRBJ2-7
size: once
V: TRBV5-5
D: TRBD2
DNA: TGTGCCAGCAGCTTGGTAGCGGGAGAGCTCTACGAGCAGTACTTC
CDR3: CASSLVAGELYEQYF

J: TRBJ1-1
size: NA
V: TRBV5-1
D: NA
DNA: TGCGCCAGCAGCTTGTATGAGGTCGGGTTGACTGAAGCTTTCTTT
CDR3: CASSLYEVGLTEAFF

J: TRBJ2-7
size: NA
V: TRBV6-6
D: TRBD2
DNA: TGTGCCAGCAGTTACTCGGGCGGGAGGGAGTACGAGCAGTACTTC
CDR3: CASSYSGGREYEQYF

J: TRBJ1-1
size: NA
V: TRBV7-3
D: NA
DNA: TGTGCCAGCAGTTCCCTCCCCGGGGGTCGCACTGAAGCTTTCTTT
CDR3: CASSSLPGGRTEAFF

J: TRBJ1-1
size: NA
V: TRBV28
D: NA
DNA: TGTGCCAGCCGCAGGGTTACGAACACTGAAGCTTTCTTT
CDR3: CASRRVTNTEAFF

J: TRBJ2-7
size: NA
V: TRBV6-2/TRBV6-3
D: TRBD1
DNA: TGTGCCAGCAGTCGGGACAGGGGGCGTGAGCAGTACTTC
CDR3: CASSRDRGREQYF

J: TRBJ1-5
size: NA
V: TRBV10-3
D: TRBD1
DNA: TGTGCCATCAGGAACCCGGACAGGGGCGATAATCAGCCCCAGCATTTT
CDR3: CAIRNPDRGDNQPQHF